The 2 T cell receptor beta chains below were found in one sample sequenced in a study of siplizumab effects on memory and regulatory T cells. Using immunoSEQ multiplex PCR, the repertoire was profiled, and TCRdb retains in-frame clones only, with some absent. The sample contains roughly 40,000 clones, around 92% of which appear only once. Input material: naive CD4+ T cells sorted from blood. Receptor source: a human donor in good health.

This clone appeared a few times. This chain connects TRBV2 to TRBJ1-6; TRBD1 agrees at 8 bases. The germline CDR1 and CDR2 sequences are SNHLY and FYNNEI. V was clipped by 3 bases and J by 10 bases; unmatched bases: 8. The CDR3 sequence is 15 residues long. As DNA, the CDR3 is TGTGCCAGCAGTGATAGACAGGGGTTAATCTCACCCCTCCACTTT. Its protein product is CASSDRQGLISPLHF.

The rearrangement links TRBV5-1 to TRBJ2-7; 11 bases line up with TRBD1. Per germline, CDR1 SGHRS and CDR2 YFSETQ. Losses at the gene ends were 4 bases for V and 2 bases for J; bases not matched to a gene: 5. The CDR3 extends over 15 amino acids. CDR3 sequence reads: CASSPGTGGPYEQYF. CDR3 nucleotides: TGCGCCAGCAGCCCTGGGACAGGGGGACCCTACGAGCAGTACTTC.